This paragraph covers one T cell receptor beta chain sequence. Its cognate antigen is unknown. Purified naive CD4+ T cells were depleted of CD25+ Tregs. Trimming cost V 2 bases and J 1 base; bases outside gene matches: 9. Germline V gene sequence: CDR1 SGHTA, CDR2 FQGNSA. The CDR3 covers 17 residues. Study-wide findings and caveats: Greatest tumor Treg TCR overlap was with tumor naive CD4+ cells.

Semi-nested PCR with Nested Universal Primer A followed constant-region reverse priming of full-length variable regions. TCRdb fed the 5' RACE reads into MiXCR, producing one record per CDR3 protein. The top ten clones hold 2.5% to 3.5% of a sample with nearly 40,000 distinct CDR3 sequences, 15% to 20% of them seen once. This rearrangement joins TRBV7-2 to TRBJ2-5, with 8 bases that match TRBD1. The sequenced material came from naive CD4+ T cells sorted from a lymph node. Stated subset: naive CD4+ T cells, CD4+CD45RA+CD25-. This TCR was recovered from a female donor with breast cancer. As DNA, the CDR3 is TGTGCCAGCAGCTTATTAGGGCAGGGGGCCCCCCAAGAGACCCAGTACTTC. Protein: CASSLLGQGAPQETQYF.